In terms of frequency, the clone carrying this T cell receptor beta chain is medium-sized. Its antigen remains unidentified. This specimen comes from a study of human CD8 memory T cell subsets. Germline V CDR1 and CDR2: MNHNS, SASEGT. This CDR3 has 18 amino acids. The term TPEX covered CCR7+ PD-1+ TIGIT+ early memory CD8+ T cells that had exhausted-like traits. It was negative magnetic separation that enriched the total CD8+ T cells. The authors obtained RNA from duplicate vials, each holding about 150,000 sorted CD8+ T cells, for every subset. It was UMI-labeled 5' RACE by which the TCR beta libraries were made. TCRdb reanalyzed the 5' RACE reads, giving one entry per CDR3 protein sequence and no DNA. Its table lists about 8,800 distinct CDR3 sequences. Findings and caveats of the study: Although both stem-like subsets shared clonotypes with effector memory cells, the stem-like memory and precursor exhausted T cell repertoires overlapped only minimally with each other. Among T cells, stem-like memory and precursor exhausted subsets showed similarly high diversity, unlike effector memory cells.

This sequence was found in a human donor in good health. The sample taken for sequencing was CD8+ T cells from PBMCs. The chain links TRBV6-1 to TRBJ2-5; as DNA is missing, the TRBD1 call by TCRdb cannot be tested. The CDR3 is CASSEGQGGSWFGETQYF.